This T cell receptor beta chain was observed in a study of sequential checkpoint blockade in melanoma (dated 2019 in TCRdb). At the level of the whole study: Patients were assigned by 1:1 randomization to either first-line nivolumab followed by ipilimumab (arm A) or ipilimumab followed by nivolumab (arm B). Maintenance nivolumab was given following each of the two trial sequences.

General conclusions and limits of the study: The response-prediction model combining TCR metrics and mutation burden needs validation in larger, independent patient cohorts.

The treatment or condition tag for this specimen amounts to: randomized to nivolumab then ipilimumab (arm A) or the reverse (arm B). None of the trial patients had been given prior DNA-damaging chemotherapy. Live CD3+CD8+ cells negative for CD19 and CD56 were sorted from thawed PBMCs on a FACS Aria II flow cytometer. Samples were obtained from patients with melanoma enrolled in CheckMate 064, a randomized, open-label phase II trial of sequential checkpoint blockade. Peripheral blood mononuclear cells were collected by leukapheresis, purified using Ficoll-Paque, and frozen in human serum containing roughly 10% DMSO. Immediately after sorting, the purity of the sorted blood CD3+CD8+ cells was confirmed to be >98%, and DNA was then extracted. TCRbeta CDR3 regions were immunosequenced from genomic DNA with the immunoSEQ Assay. Before high-throughput sequencing, genomic DNA was amplified using bias-controlled multiplex PCR. Under the source paper's analysis protocol: To quantify the absolute abundance of each unique TCRbeta CDR3 region, the sequences were collapsed and filtered. Clonality, defined as 1 minus Pielou's evenness, was calculated using productive rearrangements only. A previously published method was used to identify clones with significantly greater frequencies in on-treatment samples than in baseline samples. TCRdb took this table from immuneACCESS and kept in-frame rearrangements with V and J called. Such tables lack part of the clones; where checked against another copy, unresolved V genes explain under half of the gap, and the rest is unexplained. The V and J calls and the clone size are those of that table, but D and trimming were determined from the DNA. The sample table lists 20,000 to 25,000 clones, more than 80% of them with a count of one. The ten largest account for about a tenth of the sample.

With regard to this clone: Its antigen specificity is not known. The input lacks base qualities; no much larger clone sits a single base away.

The CDR3 has 13 amino acids, counting the end cysteine and phenylalanine. Of the read, only the CDR3 DNA is kept; its 39 bases are in frame from base 1. A distance of 10 bases separates the germline ends of V and J, which lose 8 bases and 0 bases respectively. The germline V gene provides CDR1 ENHRY and CDR2 SYGVKD. The sequence derives from a human donor with melanoma. The sample was CD8+ T cells sorted from blood (inferred from file names), taken from a patient given nivolumab and ipilimumab in sequence. The chain employs TRBV10-3 and TRBJ1-1, with the D gene uncertain. The bases are TGTGCCATCTCCCAGGTTATGAACACTGAAGCTTTCTTT. It translates as CAISQVMNTEAFF.